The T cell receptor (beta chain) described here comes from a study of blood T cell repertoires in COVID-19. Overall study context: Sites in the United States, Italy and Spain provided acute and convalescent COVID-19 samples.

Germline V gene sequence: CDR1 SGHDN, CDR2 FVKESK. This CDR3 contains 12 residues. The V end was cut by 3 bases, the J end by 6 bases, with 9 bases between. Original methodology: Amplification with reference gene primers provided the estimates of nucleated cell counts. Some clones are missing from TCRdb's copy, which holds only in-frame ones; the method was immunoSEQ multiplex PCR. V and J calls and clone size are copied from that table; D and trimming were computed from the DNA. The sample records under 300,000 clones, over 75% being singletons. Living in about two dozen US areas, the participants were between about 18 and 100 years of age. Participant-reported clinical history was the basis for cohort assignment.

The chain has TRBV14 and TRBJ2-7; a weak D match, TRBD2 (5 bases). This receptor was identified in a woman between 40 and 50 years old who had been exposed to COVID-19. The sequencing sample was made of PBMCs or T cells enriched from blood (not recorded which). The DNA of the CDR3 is TGTGCCAGCAGCCAGACCGGGGTCGAGCAGTACTTC. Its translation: CASSQTGVEQYF. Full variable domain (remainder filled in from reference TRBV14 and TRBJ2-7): EAGVTQFPSHSVIEKGQTVTLRCDPISGHDNLYWYRRVMGKEIKFLLHFVKESKQDESGMPNNRFLAERTGGTYSTLKVQPAELEDSGVYFCASSQTGVEQYFGPGTRLTVT.